The 21 T cell receptor beta chains below all came from one sample that was sequenced in a study of tissue T cells after allogeneic stem cell transplantation. Profiling relied on immunoSEQ multiplex PCR, and the TCRdb table lists in-frame clones only, not all of them. There are 7,500 to 9,000 clones in the sample; approximately 45% occur only once, and 2.2% lies in the top ten. Time point specified: mouse harvest day 7 after allogeneic transplant. Each mouse received 10^7 T-cell-depleted marrow cells plus 10^6 splenic CD5+ T cells by tail vein. Sample: skin. These TCRs come from a female BALB/c mouse given C57BL/6 T cells with graft-versus-host disease after an allogeneic hematopoietic cell transplant.

With respect to this clone: Here the gene names and germline are mouse. The read stops 1 residue short of the end of the CDR3; the missing end is completed from the germline J gene. The rearrangement links TRBV26 to TRBJ1-3, with D possibly being TRBD1 (6 bases). Trimming took 4 bases from V and 0 from J, leaving 7 bases between them. Germline CDR1 is KGHPV and CDR2 is FQNQEV (reference sequence). The CDR3 has 14 residues. This chain's CDR3 is CASSPTGSGNTLYF. CDR3 DNA (partial): TGTGCCAGCAGTCCGACAGGTTCTGGAAATACGCTCTAT.

A remark on this clone: Mouse germline and gene names are used. With the read ending 1 residue before the CDR3 end, the germline J gene is used to fill in that end. The genes are TRBV26 and TRBJ2-5, with TRBD1 matching 8 bases. This CDR3 region has 14 residues. CDR1 is KGHPV and CDR2 is FQNQEV in the germline V gene (reference sequence). V was pared by 3 bases and J by 7 bases, with 6 bases of the junction left unmatched. Incomplete CDR3 DNA: TGTGCCAGCAGTCTTCCAGGGGGCGCGAACACCCAGTAC. It translates to CASSLPGGANTQY. The entire CDR3 protein reads CASSLPGGANTQYF.

In its sample, this clone ranks as medium-sized. Here the gene names and germline are mouse. The read terminates 1 residue before the CDR3 end, so the remaining end is supplied by the germline J gene. J is TRBJ2-1 and V is TRBV13-1, with TRBD2 identical over 12 bases. Germline V gives CDR1 NSHNY, CDR2 SYGAGN. Trimming cost V 4 bases and J 5 bases; bases outside gene matches: 4. This CDR3 has 15 residues. The DNA read from the CDR3 is TGTGCCAGCAGTAGAGACTGGGGGGGCGATGCTGAGCAGTTC. Translated, it gives CASSRDWGGDAEQF. The full CDR3 reads CASSRDWGGDAEQFF.

As regards this clone: These gene names are mouse names. CDR3 bases read: TGTGCCAGCAGACAGTCTAGTCAAAACACCTTGTAC. This codes for CASRQSSQNTLY. The whole CDR3 sequence reads CASRQSSQNTLYF. This chain uses TRBV26 with TRBJ2-4; D not resolved. Read data end 1 residue before the CDR3 end; the end is taken from the germline J gene. The CDR3 covers 13 residues. Trimming removed 6 bases from V and 0 bases from J, with 7 bases in between. The germline V gene encodes CDR1 KGHPV and CDR2 FQNQEV (reference sequence).

To note about this clone: Any gene name here is a mouse gene name. Read data end 1 residue before the CDR3 end; the end is taken from the germline J gene. The chain is built from TRBV15 and TRBJ2-1; D may be TRBD2 (6 bases). Germline CDR1 and CDR2: SGHND and FRSKSL. V gave up 3 bases and J gave up 1 base, with 10 bases separating them. This CDR3 is built from 15 residues. The part of the CDR3 DNA that was read is TGTGCCAGCAGTTTCGGGGGGAAGAACTATGCTGAGCAGTTC. It is translated as CASSFGGKNYAEQF. The complete CDR3 sequence is CASSFGGKNYAEQFF.

Remarks on this clone: Gene names and germline refer to mouse. The read halts 1 residue ahead of the CDR3 end, with the missing end drawn from the germline J gene. The V call is TRBV26, the J call TRBJ1-3; a possible D gene is TRBD1 (5 bases). Trimming shortened V by 4 bases and J by 0 bases, and 7 bases separated the two germline ends. The CDR3 covers 14 residues. CDR1 is KGHPV and CDR2 is FQNQEV in the germline V gene (reference sequence). The CDR3: CASSPDISGNTLYF. The part of the CDR3 DNA that was read is TGTGCCAGCAGTCCGGACATTTCTGGAAATACGCTCTAT.

This clone was counted once. The germline and genes are mouse ones. With the read ending 1 residue before the CDR3 end, the germline J gene is used to fill in that end. The V call is TRBV26, the J call TRBJ2-3; D gene ambiguous. This CDR3 spans 13 amino acids. The germline V gene has CDR1 KGHPV and CDR2 FQNQEV (reference sequence). V lost 4 bases, J lost 0 bases, and 5 bases lay in between. Partial CDR3 DNA: TGTGCCAGCAGTCCAGTTAGTGCAGAAACGCTGTAT. Protein product: CASSPVSAETLY. In full, the CDR3 reads CASSPVSAETLYF.

This clone has a handful of counts. Gene labels here are mouse ones. The missing CDR3 end, 1 residue past where the read stops, is filled in from the germline J gene. The chain carries TRBV26 and TRBJ2-5; TRBD2 matches 8 bases. Germline V CDR1 and CDR2: KGHPV, FQNQEV (reference sequence). The CDR3 contains 16 residues. After removal of 2 bases from V and 2 bases from J, the junction contained 6 bases not matched to a gene. The sequenced part of the CDR3 DNA is TGTGCCAGCAGTCTGAGGGGGGGCGCACTCCAAGACACCCAGTAC. This encodes CASSLRGGALQDTQY. The whole CDR3 sequence reads CASSLRGGALQDTQYF.

About this clone: Genes and germline are mouse. The CDR3 goes on 1 residue after the read ends, and that part is filled in from the germline J gene. The V gene is TRBV13-1, the J gene TRBJ2-4; 8 bases line up with TRBD2. J gave up 6 bases and V 6 bases, and 9 bases lay outside the gene matches. The CDR3 runs 14 residues. Germline V CDR1 and CDR2: NSHNY, SYGAGN. The DNA read from the CDR3 is TGTGCCAGCAACGATTGGGGGGGGGTGAACACCTTGTAC. Its translation is CASNDWGGVNTLY. The entire CDR3 sequence reads CASNDWGGVNTLYF.

In the case of this clone: All gene names here are mouse names. The read stops 1 residue short of the end of the CDR3; the missing end is completed from the germline J gene. The chain is built from TRBV26 and TRBJ1-1, with a possible D match to TRBD1 (6 bases). The CDR3 contains 15 residues. Germline CDR1 and CDR2: KGHPV and FQNQEV (reference sequence). Trimming took 0 bases from V and 0 from J, leaving 8 bases between them. Incomplete CDR3 DNA: TGTGCCAGCAGTCTGTCGGGGGGCGCAAACACAGAAGTCTTC. This gives the protein CASSLSGGANTEVF. In full, the CDR3 is CASSLSGGANTEVFF.

Points on this clone: Gene names and germline match the mouse. This sample includes further DNA sequences coding for the same CDR3. The CDR3 loop reads CASSPGNTGQLYF. The DNA read from the CDR3 is TGTGCCAGCAGTCCGGGAAACACCGGGCAGCTCTAC. This chain links TRBV26 with TRBJ2-2, with no clear D. The read terminates 1 residue before the CDR3 end, so the remaining end is supplied by the germline J gene. This CDR3 is 13 amino acids long. Trimming stripped 4 bases from V and 1 base from J, with 4 bases between. Per the germline V gene, CDR1 is KGHPV and CDR2 is FQNQEV (reference sequence).

As to this clone: Gene names are the mouse ones. The read terminates 1 residue before the CDR3 end, so the remaining end is supplied by the germline J gene. The chain links TRBV2 to TRBJ1-6; D remains ambiguous. TRBJ1-6 is assigned to the ORF class and has an uncertain function. The CDR3 runs 14 residues. V shed 0 bases and J shed 6 bases, with 6 bases lying between them. Looked up from germline, CDR1 is LGHNA and CDR2 is YSYQKL. CDR3 bases read: TGTGCCAGCAGCCAAGATATGGGTAATTCGCCCCTCTAC. Amino acid sequence: CASSQDMGNSPLY. The CDR3 in its entirety is CASSQDMGNSPLYF.

A remark on this clone: The germline and genes are mouse ones. Sequencing ends 1 residue short of the CDR3 end; the germline J gene provides the rest. The chain couples TRBV13-1 to TRBJ2-1; D uncertain. V was pared by 0 bases and J by 4 bases, with 5 bases between. Germline values: CDR1 NSHNY, CDR2 SYGAGN. The CDR3 length is 13 residues. The CDR3 DNA, read in part, is TGTGCCAGCAGTGATGGTCAATATGCTGAGCAGTTC. Translating gives CASSDGQYAEQF. The entire CDR3 reads CASSDGQYAEQFF.

With respect to this clone: These gene names are mouse names. With the read ending 1 residue before the CDR3 end, the germline J gene is used to fill in that end. The chain is built from TRBV3 and TRBJ2-3; a possible D gene is TRBD2 (6 bases). The CDR3 totals 15 residues. Between the trimmed V and J ends, which lost 2 bases and 0 bases, there was a span of 9 bases. CDR1 and CDR2 (germline): SNHLY, FYNGKV (reference sequence). The CDR3 bases that were read are TGTGCCAGCAGCTTAATGGGGACTAGTGCAGAAACGCTGTAT. Its translation: CASSLMGTSAETLY. The CDR3 in its entirety is CASSLMGTSAETLYF.

A note on this clone: These gene names are mouse names. Read coverage stops 1 residue before the CDR3 terminus; the germline J gene supplies the remainder. The V and J genes are TRBV13-3 and TRBJ1-6; weak D call: TRBD1 (6 bases). TRBJ1-6 is an ORF; its function is uncertain. V was shortened by 4 bases and J by 1 base, with 12 bases between the two germline ends. Germline loops: CDR1 NNHDY, CDR2 SYVADS. The CDR3 is 16 amino acids. CDR3 DNA (partial): TGTGCCAGCAGTCCTAGAGGGGGGTCCTATAATTCGCCCCTCTAC. Translating gives CASSPRGGSYNSPLY. The entire CDR3 protein reads CASSPRGGSYNSPLYF.

Concerning this clone: The genes are named according to mouse. The DNA ends 1 residue before the CDR3 does, and the rest of the CDR3 is filled in from the germline J gene. The same CDR3 is also encoded by other DNA sequences in this sample. The chain employs TRBV31 and TRBJ2-7; the match to TRBD2 covers 11 bases. CDR3 length equals 14 residues. J was trimmed by 4 bases and V by 0 bases; bases with no gene match: 2. The V gene's germline CDR1 is GKSSPN and CDR2 SITVG. CDR3 DNA, as far as it was read: TGTGCCTGGAGTCTAGGGACTGGGGGTTATGAACAGTAC. It translates to CAWSLGTGGYEQY. The complete CDR3 protein is CAWSLGTGGYEQYF.

This clone is medium-sized in the sample. The listed genes are named as in mouse. With the read ending 1 residue before the CDR3 end, the germline J gene is used to fill in that end. The chain combines TRBV12-2 with TRBJ1-5; no clear D gene. The V end was cut by 0 bases, the J end by 0 bases, with 8 bases between. CDR3 length equals 15 residues. The V gene's germline CDR1 is SGHLS and CDR2 HYDKME. The CDR3 bases that were read are TGTGCCAGCTCTCTCGACAAATATAACAACCAGGCTCCGCTT. Encoded protein: CASSLDKYNNQAPL. The whole CDR3 protein is CASSLDKYNNQAPLF.

Of note for this clone: Gene and germline names: mouse. Here the CDR3 reads CASSGIGTGEETLYF. The part of the CDR3 DNA that was read is TGTGCCAGCAGTGGGATCGGGACAGGGGAAGAAACGCTGTAT. This chain connects TRBV13-1 to TRBJ2-3, with 10 bases that match TRBD1. The missing CDR3 end, 1 residue past where the read stops, is filled in from the germline J gene. The CDR3 contains 15 residues. The V segment lost 3 bases and the J segment 5 bases; nucleotides outside the gene matches: 6. CDR1 NSHNY and CDR2 SYGAGN come from the germline V gene.

Note on this clone: The genes and germline here are from mouse. The CDR3 DNA, read in part, is TGTGCCAGCAGTACGGGACAGGGGAACACAGAAGTCTTC. This translates into CASSTGQGNTEVF. The full CDR3 reads CASSTGQGNTEVFF. This chain links TRBV15 with TRBJ1-1, with 9 bases that match TRBD1. The read ends 1 residue shy of where the CDR3 ends; the end is completed using the germline J gene. Germline trimming cut 5 bases from V and 1 base from J; bases unmatched to any gene: 2. Germline-derived CDR1 and CDR2 are SGHND and FRSKSL. This CDR3 region has 14 residues.

A word on this clone: Germline and genes: mouse. The DNA ends 1 residue before the CDR3 does, and the rest of the CDR3 is filled in from the germline J gene. This sequence joins TRBV5 and TRBJ2-7; D remains ambiguous. The V end lost 0 bases, the J end lost 4 bases, and 4 bases lay between the germline ends. This CDR3 contains 12 residues. Germline CDR1 reads LGHNA; CDR2 reads YNLKQL (reference sequence). CDR3 DNA, as far as it was read: TGTGCCAGCAGCCAAGAGGGATATGAACAGTAC. Translated, it gives CASSQEGYEQY. The entire CDR3 is CASSQEGYEQYF.

Notes on this clone: Gene names are mouse gene names. The CDR3 goes on 1 residue after the read ends, and that part is filled in from the germline J gene. This rearrangement joins TRBV26 to TRBJ2-7, with 7 positions matching TRBD2. Losses at the gene ends were 2 bases for V and 4 bases for J; bases not matched to a gene: 2. Germline-derived CDR1 and CDR2 are KGHPV and FQNQEV (reference sequence). The CDR3 is 13 residues long. The CDR3 spells CASSLPGGYEQYF. Partial CDR3 DNA: TGTGCCAGCAGTCTGCCTGGGGGTTATGAACAGTAC.